These 24 T cell receptor beta chains came from one sample sequenced in a study of PD-1 blockade in classical Hodgkin lymphoma. As for time point: cycle 4 day 1 (C4D1), after 5 to 7 weeks of nivolumab. Each patient's relapse followed autologous stem cell transplantation, and brentuximab vedotin exposure varied. The authors purified CD4+ T cells from thawed PBMCs by magnetic negative selection. Data came from immunoSEQ multiplex PCR; TCRdb stores just in-frame clones and leaves some out. The sample lists 20,000 or so clones, approximately 82% occurring once. This sample comprised CD4+ T cells from blood, obtained before the fourth cycle of nivolumab. These receptor sequences come from a human donor with classical Hodgkin lymphoma.

The rearrangement uses TRBV5-4 and TRBJ2-5; TRBD1 is a possible D gene (6 bases). V lost 3 bases to trimming and J lost 1 base, with 10 bases between them. This CDR3 has 14 residues. Germline V CDR1 and CDR2: SGHNT, YYREEE (reference sequence). CDR3 sequence: CASSSGQFQETQYF. In DNA, the CDR3 is TGTGCCAGCAGCTCCGGACAGTTCCAAGAGACCCAGTACTTC.

The chain uses TRBV19 and TRBJ2-7, with D perhaps TRBD1 (6 bases). CDR1 is LNHDA and CDR2 is SQIVND in the germline V gene (reference sequence). This CDR3 has 15 residues. Trimming removed 3 bases at V and 2 bases at J, with 14 bases between. CDR3 in amino acids: CASSIGRTDPYEQYF. In DNA form, the CDR3 reads TGTGCCAGTAGTATCGGACGGACAGATCCCTACGAGCAGTACTTC.

This clone was counted only a few times. The chain couples TRBV14 to TRBJ2-4, with 7 bases fitting TRBD1. V shed 2 bases and J 3 bases; nucleotides not matched to a gene: 7. The CDR3 is 16 residues long. Germline CDR1 is SGHDN and CDR2 is FVKESK. In nucleotides, the CDR3 is TGTGCCAGCAGCCAATCCACCGGGACAGTCAAAAACATTCAGTACTTC. Protein product: CASSQSTGTVKNIQYF.

The chain employs TRBV6-1 and TRBJ2-1, with 8 bases identical to TRBD2. The CDR3 has 15 amino acids. V shed 7 bases, J shed 2 bases, and the junction held 7 bases outside the gene matches. Germline loops: CDR1 MNHNS, CDR2 SASEGT. CDR3 amino acids: CASNKLAEAYNEQFF. DNA for the CDR3: TGTGCCAGCAATAAACTAGCGGAGGCCTACAATGAGCAGTTCTTC.

The chain combines TRBV28 with TRBJ2-2; D is possibly TRBD2 (6 bases). This CDR3 region has 14 residues. The V and J ends lost 7 bases and 0 bases respectively, with 9 bases between them. Germline CDR1 reads MDHEN; CDR2 reads SYDVKM. The CDR3 loop reads CASIAAANTGELFF. The CDR3 region has the DNA TGTGCCAGCATAGCGGCTGCGAACACCGGGGAGCTGTTTTTT.

The chain uses TRBV6-6 and TRBJ2-5; unclear D gene. This CDR3 comprises 12 residues. Trimming removed 0 bases at V and 5 bases at J, with 4 bases between. Per germline, CDR1 MNHNY and CDR2 SVGAGI (reference sequence). CDR3 region: CASSYSRETQYF. CDR3 nucleotides: TGTGCCAGCAGTTACTCCCGGGAGACCCAGTACTTC.

The V and J genes are TRBV5-1 and TRBJ1-3; D is unresolved. V was trimmed by 0 bases and J by 4 bases, leaving 14 bases between them. CDR1 SGHRS and CDR2 YFSETQ come from the germline V gene. CDR3 length: 16 amino acids. The CDR3 DNA reads as TGCGCCAGCAGCTTGGTAGGGCCCTCTTACGGAAACACCATATATTTT. Protein product: CASSLVGPSYGNTIYF. Full variable domain (remainder filled in from reference TRBV5-1 and TRBJ1-3): KAGVTQTPRYLIKTRGQQVTLSCSPISGHRSVSWYQQTPGQGLQFLFEYFSETQRNKGNFPGRFSGRQFSNSRSEMNVSTLELGDSALYLCASSLVGPSYGNTIYFGEGSWLTVV.

The rearrangement joins TRBV7-6 to TRBJ2-7; D gene unclear. Trimming removed 4 bases from V and 2 bases from J, with 12 bases in between. The CDR3 spans 14 residues. The V gene's germline CDR1 is SGHVS and CDR2 FNYEAQ. The CDR3 region has the DNA TGTGCCAGCAGCTCTGTTCTCGGACCCTACGAGCAGTACTTC. This sequence encodes CASSSVLGPYEQYF.

CDR3 bases: TGTGCCAGCAGTTCCGGGCGGGAGGGGCGCAATGAGCAGTTCTTC. This encodes CASSSGREGRNEQFF. This chain joins TRBV6-6 and TRBJ2-1; 9 bases map to TRBD2. The V gene end was trimmed by 4 bases and the J gene end by 6 bases; junction bases not matched to a gene: 7. There are 15 residues in the CDR3. The germline CDR1 and CDR2 sequences are MNHNY and SVGAGI (reference sequence).

V gene TRBV5-5 combines with J gene TRBJ2-3; 7 nucleotides line up with TRBD1. V lost 5 bases, J lost 5 bases, and 5 bases stayed unmatched. This CDR3 comprises 13 residues. CDR1 is SGHKS and CDR2 is YYEKEE in the germline V gene (reference sequence). The CDR3 nucleotides are TGTGCCAGCAGAAGAACAGGGGTAGATACGCAGTATTTT. This codes for CASRRTGVDTQYF.

The chain recombines TRBV29-1 with TRBJ2-1; TRBD1 aligns across 7 bases. The CDR3 runs 12 residues. The V and J ends lost 2 bases and 9 bases, in that order; junction bases with no gene match: 4. Germline assignment: CDR1 SQVTM and CDR2 ANQGSEA. In nucleotides, the CDR3 is TGCAGCGTTGAATCCTCAGGGGGTGAGCAGTTCTTC. Translation: CSVESSGGEQFF.

This clone was seen once. The J gene is TRBJ2-1, the V gene TRBV4-2, with TRBD1 identical over 7 bases. CDR3 length: 13 residues. The junction had 3 bases not matched to a gene; V was cut back by 1 base and J by 9 bases. The V gene's germline CDR1 is LGHNA and CDR2 YNFKEQ. The CDR3 DNA sequence: TGTGCCAGCAGCCAAGTACAGGGGAGTGAGCAGTTCTTC. It yields the protein CASSQVQGSEQFF.

The chain employs TRBV6-6 and TRBJ1-2; 9 bases fit TRBD1. This CDR3 has 16 amino acids. Per the germline V gene, CDR1 is MNHNY and CDR2 is SVGAGI (reference sequence). Trimming cost V 0 bases and J 5 bases; bases outside gene matches: 7. The CDR3 bases are TGTGCCAGCAGTTACTCGAGAATACAGGGGGCTTATGGCTACACCTTC. This translates into CASSYSRIQGAYGYTF.

This chain links TRBV6-1 with TRBJ2-4; 7 bases match TRBD2. Germline V gives CDR1 MNHNS, CDR2 SASEGT. V gave up 0 bases and J gave up 3 bases; unmatched junction bases: 14. The CDR3 spans 19 residues. CDR3 sequence: CASSEALRPSREGKNIQYF. The CDR3 bases are TGTGCCAGCAGTGAAGCGCTCCGTCCTTCGAGGGAGGGCAAAAACATTCAGTACTTC.

The genes are TRBV21-1 and TRBJ2-5; the table's D gene call, TRBD2, was not cross checked with the DNA. TRBV21-1 is assigned pseudogene status. The CDR3 has 15 amino acids. The CDR3 is CASSLNRGGPETQYF. Here the CDR3 DNA reads TGTGCCAGCAGCCTAAATCGAGGTGGCCCAGAGACCCAGTACTTC.

This rearrangement joins TRBV25-1 to TRBJ2-1, with D unclear. The V end lost 4 bases, the J end lost 10 bases, and 8 bases lay between the germline ends. The CDR3 covers 11 residues. The V gene's germline CDR1 is MGHDK and CDR2 SYGVNS. CDR3 in DNA: TGTGCCAGCAGTGTCATGCAGGAGCAGTTCTTC. Residues: CASSVMQEQFF.

This chain links TRBV18 with TRBJ2-1, with 9 nucleotides matching TRBD1. The CDR3 length is 17 residues. The ends lost 3 bases at V and 7 bases at J; junction bases unmatched: 13. Germline loops: CDR1 KGHSH, CDR2 LQKENI. CDR3 in amino acids: CASSPGQGRFIGNEQFF. CDR3 sequence (DNA): TGTGCCAGCTCACCTGGACAGGGGCGGTTCATAGGGAATGAGCAGTTCTTC. Looking up the rest from reference TRBV18 and TRBJ2-1 gives the full variable domain: NAGVMQNPRHLVRRRGQEARLRCSPMKGHSHVYWYRQLPEEGLKFMVYLQKENIIDESGMPKERFSAEFPKEGPSILRIQQVVRGDSAAYFCASSPGQGRFIGNEQFFGPGTRLTVL.

As DNA, the CDR3 is TGTGCCACGACACCCACCGGCGCAGATACGCAGTATTTT. The encoded protein is CATTPTGADTQYF. This chain connects TRBV10-3 to TRBJ2-3, with unresolved D. Per germline, CDR1 ENHRY and CDR2 SYGVKD. The length of the CDR3 is 13 residues. Trimming left V 10 bases short and J 4 bases short, with 15 bases between.

The rearrangement links TRBV19 to TRBJ1-2, with D possibly TRBD1 on 5 matching bases. The CDR3 has 16 amino acids. V was pared by 8 bases and J by 8 bases, with 27 bases between. Germline CDR1 reads LNHDA; CDR2 reads SQIVND (reference sequence). This chain's CDR3 is CASRSRDSGHPSGYTF. CDR3 DNA: TGTGCCAGTCGTTCCCGTGACAGCGGACACCCATCGGGCTACACCTTC.

The rearrangement joins TRBV4-1 to TRBJ2-7; TRBD2 matches 7 bases. The CDR3 covers 17 residues. V shed 0 bases and J 5 bases; nucleotides not matched to a gene: 13. CDR1 is MGHRA and CDR2 is YSYEKL in the germline V gene. CDR3 bases: TGCGCCAGCAGCCAAGATATAAGGGCTAGCGGTTTTGACGAGCAGTACTTC. Translated, it gives CASSQDIRASGFDEQYF.

This clone was detected once. V usage is TRBV6-5 and J usage is TRBJ2-3; D gene uncertain. CDR1 and CDR2 (germline): MNHEY, SVGAGI. V dropped 0 bases and J dropped 3 bases, with 4 bases sitting between them. This CDR3 contains 13 residues. CDR3 bases: TGTGCCAGCAGTTACTCGGGGACAGATACGCAGTATTTT. Translation gives CASSYSGTDTQYF.

The chain uses TRBV5-1 and TRBJ2-7; TRBD2 matches 8 bases. The germline V gene encodes CDR1 SGHRS and CDR2 YFSETQ. V was clipped by 2 bases and J by 6 bases; unmatched bases: 4. The CDR3 is made up of 13 amino acids. Written as DNA, the CDR3 is TGCGCCAGCAGCTTTCGGGAGGGCGCCGAGCAGTACTTC. It is translated as CASSFREGAEQYF.

The CDR3 loop is CASSVALGPWAGGSTGELFF. The DNA of the CDR3 is TGTGCCAGCAGCGTAGCTCTGGGCCCCTGGGCAGGGGGTTCAACCGGGGAGCTGTTTTTT. V gene TRBV9 combines with J gene TRBJ2-2; TRBD1 aligns across 7 bases. V was clipped by 0 bases and J by 5 bases; unmatched bases: 19. In germline, CDR1 is SGDLS, CDR2 YYNGEE. The CDR3 loop spans 20 amino acids.

This clone was seen only a few times. J is TRBJ2-2 and V is TRBV5-6, with TRBD2 identical over 10 bases. V was pared by 4 bases and J by 6 bases, with 15 bases of the junction left unmatched. The CDR3 is made up of 18 amino acids. Germline V lookup: CDR1 SGHDT, CDR2 YYEEEE. The CDR3 sequence: CASSPELAGVGRAGELFF. CDR3 nucleotides: TGTGCCAGCAGCCCCGAGCTAGCGGGAGTAGGGCGCGCCGGGGAGCTGTTTTTT.